This T cell receptor (beta chain) was recorded in a study of blood T cell repertoires in COVID-19 (dated by TCRdb to 2018 to 2021). Turning to the overall study: Samples from collaborators originated in the United States, Italy and Spain and spanned both the acute and convalescent phases of COVID-19. The prospective study material was composed of cDNA or gDNA derived from T cells, B-cell-depleted T cells, or PBMCs. The dataset comprised deeply sampled blood TCRbeta repertoires from subjects exposed to, actively infected with, or recovered from COVID-19. The repertoires were made available in a free public database intended to serve as a resource for research on the immune response to SARS-CoV-2. Samples were obtained from the ongoing ImmuneRACE study (first 160 participants) and from about 1,300 subjects provided by 6 global collaborators. Nearly every sample came with metadata listing a de-identified subject ID, COVID-19 status, age in years and sex. Where available, HLA class I and class II types were obtained from metadata supplied by the sample provider rather than from assay-based typing. Points the paper makes about the study in general: The amount of clinical and demographic metadata varied by source and participant and was provided uncurated.

TCRbeta CDR3 regions were amplified from genomic DNA using the immunoSEQ Assay, a bias-controlled multiplex PCR. On the authors' methods: Nucleated cell counts per sample were estimated from amplification of reference gene primers within the assay. Sequence reads were collapsed and filtered to measure the absolute abundance of every unique TCRbeta CDR3 rearrangement. For each sample, productive Simpson clonality was calculated by taking the square root of Simpson's diversity index across productive rearrangements. TCRdb re-hosts the immuneACCESS table, in-frame sequences only. Its copies lack some clones; in the studies checked, an unresolved V gene accounts for under half of them, and the cause for the rest is not known. The V and J calls and the clone size are those of that table, but D and trimming were determined from the DNA. Counted in this sample were about 190,000 clones; about 80% of them appeared once. The ten largest clones take up less than 7% of the sample.

Collaborating institutions collected whole blood in K2EDTA tubes following their own protocols. For TCRbeta analysis, collaborators shipped samples as frozen whole blood, isolated PBMCs, or DNA extracted from either of those sample types. As concerns this clone: Its specific antigen is unknown. No base-level quality is on record; no much larger clone is a single base apart.

The clonotype originates from a man aged 55-75 years with acute or convalescent COVID-19. Sequenced material: peripheral blood.

The CDR3: CASSQDGYLGALHLTNYGYTF. The DNA sequence follows: TGTGCCAGCAGCCAAGACGGTTATTTGGGGGCCTTACATCTTACTAACTATGGCTACACCTTC. Recombination linked TRBV4-2 to TRBJ1-2, with a weak D call of TRBD1 (6 bases match). CDR3 length: 21 amino acids, cysteine to phenylalanine. Of all the DNA, just the CDR3 is kept, 63 bases in frame from base 1. V lost 0 bases and J lost 0 bases; the stretch between them is 26 bases long. CDR1 and CDR2 are drawn from the germline V gene: LGHNA, YNFKEQ.